The next 6 T cell receptor beta chains were all read from a single sample in a study of cytomegalovirus exposure and HLA in healthy donors. Profiled with immunoSEQ multiplex PCR; TCRdb holds only in-frame clones, not every one. Among about 130,000 clones listed, nearly 90% were seen once. The sequenced sample was PBMCs. The receptors were sampled from a woman between 18 and 29 years old in good health and CMV-seronegative.

The genes are TRBV19 and TRBJ1-1, with a possible D match to TRBD1 (5 bases). The CDR3 has 12 amino acids. Trimming took off 2 bases at V and 8 bases at J, with 9 bases between the two ends. Germline lookup yields CDR1 LNHDA and CDR2 SQIVND (reference sequence). The CDR3 DNA is TGTGCCAGTAGTATAAGGGGCAGCGAAGCTTTCTTT. Its translation: CASSIRGSEAFF.

The chain is built from TRBV5-1 and TRBJ2-3, with D possibly being TRBD2 (5 bases). The CDR3 has 13 amino acids. The V and J ends lost 7 bases and 2 bases respectively, with 11 bases between them. In germline, CDR1 is SGHRS, CDR2 YFSETQ. CDR3 sequence: CASHSDFTDTQYF. The CDR3 DNA follows: TGCGCCAGCCATTCGGACTTCACAGATACGCAGTATTTT.

This chain connects TRBV18 to TRBJ2-3; TRBD2 might be the D (6 bases). The CDR3 runs 14 residues. Trimming removed 6 bases from V and 0 bases from J, with 10 bases in between. The germline CDR1 and CDR2 sequences are KGHSH and LQKENI. The CDR3 nucleotides are TGTGCCAGCTCGGCCACTAGCAGCACAGATACGCAGTATTTT. The encoded protein is CASSATSSTDTQYF.

The chain carries TRBV25-1 and TRBJ2-1; 8 bases are a match to TRBD1. CDR3 length equals 14 residues. Per germline, CDR1 MGHDK and CDR2 SYGVNS. The V and J ends lost 10 bases and 8 bases, in that order; junction bases with no gene match: 13. This CDR3 is CATGGRRGWDEQFF. CDR3 sequence (DNA): TGTGCCACAGGGGGCAGGAGGGGGTGGGATGAGCAGTTCTTC.

The sample holds a few counts of this clone. This rearrangement joins TRBV6-1 to TRBJ1-5; the D is unclear. The CDR3 is made up of 13 amino acids. CDR1 is MNHNS, CDR2 SASEGT, per germline. Trimming left V 0 bases short and J 6 bases short, with 6 bases between. The DNA for the CDR3 is TGTGCCAGCAGTGAAGCCTGGAGTCAGCCCCAGCATTTT. Its translation: CASSEAWSQPQHF.

The J gene is TRBJ2-7, the V gene TRBV5-4; possible D gene TRBD1, 6 bases. The germline CDR1 and CDR2 sequences are SGHNT and YYREEE (reference sequence). Trimming shortened V by 0 bases and J by 4 bases, and 14 bases separated the two germline ends. The CDR3 has 15 residues. The CDR3 reads CASSLGAGVVYEQYF. Here the CDR3 DNA reads TGTGCCAGCAGCTTGGGGGCAGGGGTTGTGTACGAGCAGTACTTC.